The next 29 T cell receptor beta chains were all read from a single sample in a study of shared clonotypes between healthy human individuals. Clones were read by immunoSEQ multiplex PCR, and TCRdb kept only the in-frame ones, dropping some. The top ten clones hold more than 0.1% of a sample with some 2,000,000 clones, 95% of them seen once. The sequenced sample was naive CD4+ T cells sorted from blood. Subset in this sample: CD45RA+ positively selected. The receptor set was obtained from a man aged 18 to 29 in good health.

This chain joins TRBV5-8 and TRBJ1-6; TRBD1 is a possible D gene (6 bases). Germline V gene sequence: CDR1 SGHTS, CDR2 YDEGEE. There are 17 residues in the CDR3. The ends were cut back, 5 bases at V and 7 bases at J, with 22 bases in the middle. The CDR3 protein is CASSSPKGGNWNSPLHF. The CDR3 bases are TGTGCCAGCAGTTCCCCGAAGGGGGGCAATTGGAATTCACCCCTCCACTTT.

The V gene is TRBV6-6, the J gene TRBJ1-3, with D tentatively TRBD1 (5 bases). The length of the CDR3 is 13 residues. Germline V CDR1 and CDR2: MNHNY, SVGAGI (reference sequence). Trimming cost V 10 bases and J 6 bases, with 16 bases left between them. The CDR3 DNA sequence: TGTGCCATCGGCGGGGGATATGAAAACACCATATATTTT. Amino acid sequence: CAIGGGYENTIYF.

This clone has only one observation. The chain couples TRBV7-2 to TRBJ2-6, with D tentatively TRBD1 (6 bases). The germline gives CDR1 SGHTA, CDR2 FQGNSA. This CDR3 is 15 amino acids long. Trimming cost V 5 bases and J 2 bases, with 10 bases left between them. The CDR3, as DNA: TGTGCCAGCAGCCCCCAGGGGCCTGGGGCCAACGTCCTGACTTTC. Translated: CASSPQGPGANVLTF.

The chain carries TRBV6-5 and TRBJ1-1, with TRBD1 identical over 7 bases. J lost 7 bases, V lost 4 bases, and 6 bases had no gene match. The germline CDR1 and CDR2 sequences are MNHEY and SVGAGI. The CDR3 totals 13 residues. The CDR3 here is CASSFRRGLEAFF. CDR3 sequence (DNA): TGTGCCAGCAGTTTTCGAAGGGGGCTTGAAGCTTTCTTT.

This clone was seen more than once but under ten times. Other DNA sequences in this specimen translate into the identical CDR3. CDR3 sequence (DNA): TGTGCCTGGAGTGTTGATAGCAATCAGCCCCAGCATTTT. As protein: CAWSVDSNQPQHF. The V gene is TRBV30, the J gene TRBJ1-5; D gene unclear. With 0 bases removed from V and 0 bases from J, the gap between germline ends came to 3 bases. Germline CDR1 is GTSNPN and CDR2 is SVGIG (reference sequence). The CDR3 runs to 13 residues.

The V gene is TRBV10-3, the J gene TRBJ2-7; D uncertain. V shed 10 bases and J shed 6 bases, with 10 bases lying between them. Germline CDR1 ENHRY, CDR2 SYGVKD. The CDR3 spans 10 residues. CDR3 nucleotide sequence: TGTGCCAACGGGTACGGCGAGCAGTACTTC. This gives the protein CANGYGEQYF.

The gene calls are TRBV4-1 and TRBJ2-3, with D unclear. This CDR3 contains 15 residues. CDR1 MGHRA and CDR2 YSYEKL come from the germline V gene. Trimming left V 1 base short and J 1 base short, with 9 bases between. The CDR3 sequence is CASSQGGWGTDTQYF. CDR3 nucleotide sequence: TGCGCCAGCAGCCAAGGGGGTTGGGGCACAGATACGCAGTATTTT.

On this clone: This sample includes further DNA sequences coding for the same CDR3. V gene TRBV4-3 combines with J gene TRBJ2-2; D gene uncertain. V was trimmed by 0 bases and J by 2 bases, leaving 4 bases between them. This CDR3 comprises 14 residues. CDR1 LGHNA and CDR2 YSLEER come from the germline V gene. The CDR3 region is CASSQDINTGELFF. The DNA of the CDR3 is TGCGCCAGCAGCCAAGATATTAACACCGGGGAGCTGTTTTTT.

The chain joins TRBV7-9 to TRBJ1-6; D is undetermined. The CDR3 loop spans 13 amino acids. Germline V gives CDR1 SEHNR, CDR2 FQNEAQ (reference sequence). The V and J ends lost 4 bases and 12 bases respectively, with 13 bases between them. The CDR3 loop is CASSSWAALPLHF. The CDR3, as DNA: TGTGCCAGCAGCTCGTGGGCCGCCCTACCCCTCCACTTT. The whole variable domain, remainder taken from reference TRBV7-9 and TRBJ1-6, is DTGVSQNPRHKITKRGQNVTFRCDPISEHNRLYWYRQTLGQGPEFLTYFQNEAQLEKSRLLSDRFSAERPKGSFSTLEIQRTEQGDSAMYLCASSSWAALPLHFGNGTRLTVT.

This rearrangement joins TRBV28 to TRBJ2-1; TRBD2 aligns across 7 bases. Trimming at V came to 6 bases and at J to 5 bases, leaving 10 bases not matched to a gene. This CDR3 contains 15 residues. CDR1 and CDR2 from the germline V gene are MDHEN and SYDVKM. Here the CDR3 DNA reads TGTGCCAGCAGCCCTCTCGCGGGGGATCACAATGAGCAGTTCTTC. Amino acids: CASSPLAGDHNEQFF.

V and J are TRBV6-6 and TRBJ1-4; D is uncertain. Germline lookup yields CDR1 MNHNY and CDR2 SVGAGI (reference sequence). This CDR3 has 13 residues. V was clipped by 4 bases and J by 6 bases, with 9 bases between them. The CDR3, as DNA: TGTGCCAGCAGTTCACGCCTCTATGAAAAACTGTTTTTT. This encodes CASSSRLYEKLFF.

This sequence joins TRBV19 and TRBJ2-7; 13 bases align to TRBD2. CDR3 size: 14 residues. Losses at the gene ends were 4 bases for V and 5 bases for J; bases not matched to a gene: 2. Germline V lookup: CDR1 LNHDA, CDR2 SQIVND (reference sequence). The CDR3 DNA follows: TGTGCCAGTAGTAGGGGACTAGCGGGAAACGAGCAGTACTTC. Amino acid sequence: CASSRGLAGNEQYF. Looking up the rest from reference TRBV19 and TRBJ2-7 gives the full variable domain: DGGITQSPKYLFRKEGQNVTLSCEQNLNHDAMYWYRQDPGQGLRLIYYSQIVNDFQKGDIAEGYSVSREKKESFPLTVTSAQKNPTAFYLCASSRGLAGNEQYFGPGTRLTVT.

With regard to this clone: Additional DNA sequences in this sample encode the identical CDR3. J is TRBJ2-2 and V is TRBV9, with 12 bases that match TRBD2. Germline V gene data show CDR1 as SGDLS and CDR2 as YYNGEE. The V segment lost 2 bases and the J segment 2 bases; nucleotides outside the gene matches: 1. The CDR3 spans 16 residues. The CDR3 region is CASSVTSGRNTGELFF. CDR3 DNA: TGTGCCAGCAGCGTGACTAGCGGGAGAAACACCGGGGAGCTGTTTTTT.

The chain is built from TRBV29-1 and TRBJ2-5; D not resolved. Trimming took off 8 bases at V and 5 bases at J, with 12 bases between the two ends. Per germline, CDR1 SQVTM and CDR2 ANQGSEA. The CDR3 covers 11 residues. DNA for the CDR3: TGCAGCACGCGTCCCAAGGAGACCCAGTACTTC. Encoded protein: CSTRPKETQYF.

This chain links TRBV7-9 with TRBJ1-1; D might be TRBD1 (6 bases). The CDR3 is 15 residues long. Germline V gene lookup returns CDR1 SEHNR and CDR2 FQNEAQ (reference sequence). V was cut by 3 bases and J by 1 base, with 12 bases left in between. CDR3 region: CASSFETGTNTEAFF. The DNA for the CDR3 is TGTGCCAGCAGCTTCGAGACAGGCACGAACACTGAAGCTTTCTTT.

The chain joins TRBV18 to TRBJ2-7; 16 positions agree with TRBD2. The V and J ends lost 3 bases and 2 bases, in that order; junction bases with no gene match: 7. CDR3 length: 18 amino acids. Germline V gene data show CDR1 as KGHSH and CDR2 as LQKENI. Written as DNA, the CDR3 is TGTGCCAGCTCACCGCCGGGACTAGCGGGGGGGACAGCCTACGAGCAGTACTTC. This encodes CASSPPGLAGGTAYEQYF.

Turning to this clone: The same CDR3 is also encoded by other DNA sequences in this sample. The DNA for the CDR3 is TGTGCCAGCTCCCCGGAGAGGTCTGGAAACACCATATATTTT. Translated: CASSPERSGNTIYF. This chain uses TRBV18 with TRBJ1-3, with D unclear. Germline values: CDR1 KGHSH, CDR2 LQKENI. The CDR3 runs 14 residues. V lost 6 bases and J 1 base, leaving 10 bases between the germline ends.

The CDR3 loop is CASIFDRGDTEAFF. CDR3 DNA: TGTGCCAGCATCTTCGACAGGGGCGACACTGAAGCTTTCTTT. The chain recombines TRBV2 with TRBJ1-1; TRBD1 matches at 8 bases. The CDR3 contains 14 residues. The J segment lost 3 bases and the V segment lost 7 bases, leaving 7 bases of the junction unmatched. The germline V gene encodes CDR1 SNHLY and CDR2 FYNNEI.

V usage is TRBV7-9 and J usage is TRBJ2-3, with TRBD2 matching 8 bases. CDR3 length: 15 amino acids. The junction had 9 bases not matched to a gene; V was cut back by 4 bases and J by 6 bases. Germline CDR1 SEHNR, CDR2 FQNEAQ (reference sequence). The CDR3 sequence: CASSSSPAGVDTQYF. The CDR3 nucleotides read TGTGCCAGCAGCTCCTCACCAGCGGGGGTGGATACGCAGTATTTT.

The CDR3 nucleotides read TGCGCCAGCAGCCCTTACCCGGTGGGGCGGGGCGCCGAGACCCAGTACTTC. Translated: CASSPYPVGRGAETQYF. The chain couples TRBV5-1 to TRBJ2-5, with D tentatively TRBD2 (6 bases). This CDR3 region has 17 residues. Trimming removed 4 bases from V and 5 bases from J, with 24 bases in between. CDR1 is SGHRS, CDR2 YFSETQ, per germline.

The CDR3 DNA follows: TGTGCCAGCAGGGGGGACGCGTACGAGCAGTACTTC. Amino acids: CASRGDAYEQYF. The gene calls are TRBV2 and TRBJ2-7; possibly TRBD1 or TRBD2 for D (5 bases each). The V end was cut by 6 bases, the J end by 4 bases, with 10 bases between. The CDR3 runs 12 residues. Germline-derived CDR1 and CDR2 are SNHLY and FYNNEI.

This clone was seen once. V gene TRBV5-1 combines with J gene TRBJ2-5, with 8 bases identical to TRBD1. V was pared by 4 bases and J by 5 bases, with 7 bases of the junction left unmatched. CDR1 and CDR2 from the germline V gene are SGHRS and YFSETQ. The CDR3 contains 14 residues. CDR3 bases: TGCGCCAGCAGCGCCTCAGGGGGCGGGGAGACCCAGTACTTC. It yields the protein CASSASGGGETQYF.

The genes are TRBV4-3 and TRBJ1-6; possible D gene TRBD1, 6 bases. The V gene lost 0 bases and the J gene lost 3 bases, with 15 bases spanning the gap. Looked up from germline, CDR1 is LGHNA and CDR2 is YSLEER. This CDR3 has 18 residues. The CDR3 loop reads CASSQDARGLYYNSPLHF. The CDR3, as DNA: TGCGCCAGCAGCCAAGATGCGCGGGGGCTCTACTATAATTCACCCCTCCACTTT.

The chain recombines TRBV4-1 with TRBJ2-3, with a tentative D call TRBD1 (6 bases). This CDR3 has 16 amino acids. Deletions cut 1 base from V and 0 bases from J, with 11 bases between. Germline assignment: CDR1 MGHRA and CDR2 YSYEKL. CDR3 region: CASSQADSESTDTQYF. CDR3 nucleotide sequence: TGCGCCAGCAGCCAAGCGGACAGCGAGAGCACAGATACGCAGTATTTT.

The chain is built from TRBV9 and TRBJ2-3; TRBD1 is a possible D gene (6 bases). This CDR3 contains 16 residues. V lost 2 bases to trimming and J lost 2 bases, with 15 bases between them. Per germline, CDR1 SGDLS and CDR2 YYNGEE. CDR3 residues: CASSVDAHRDTDTQYF. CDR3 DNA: TGTGCCAGCAGCGTCGATGCCCACAGGGACACAGATACGCAGTATTTT.

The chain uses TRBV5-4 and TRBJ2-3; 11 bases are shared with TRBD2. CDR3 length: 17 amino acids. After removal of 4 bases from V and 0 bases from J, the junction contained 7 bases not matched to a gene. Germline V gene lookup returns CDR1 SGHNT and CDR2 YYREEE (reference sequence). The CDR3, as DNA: TGTGCCAGCAGCAGGCCGGGACTAGCGGATAGCACAGATACGCAGTATTTT. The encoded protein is CASSRPGLADSTDTQYF.

The CDR3 loop is CASSRGAGLNSYEQYF. The CDR3 coding sequence is TGTGCCAGCAGCAGGGGGGCAGGGCTGAACTCCTACGAGCAGTACTTC. This chain connects TRBV5-4 to TRBJ2-7, with D perhaps TRBD1 or TRBD2 (6 bases each). Trimming took off 4 bases at V and 0 bases at J, with 17 bases between the two ends. CDR1 SGHNT and CDR2 YYREEE come from the germline V gene (reference sequence). The CDR3 loop spans 16 amino acids.

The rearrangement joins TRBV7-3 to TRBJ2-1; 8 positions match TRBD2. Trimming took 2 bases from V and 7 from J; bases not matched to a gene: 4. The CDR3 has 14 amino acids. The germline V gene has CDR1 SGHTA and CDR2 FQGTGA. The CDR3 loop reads CASSLEAGVNEQFF. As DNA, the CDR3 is TGTGCCAGCAGCTTAGAAGCGGGGGTTAATGAGCAGTTCTTC.

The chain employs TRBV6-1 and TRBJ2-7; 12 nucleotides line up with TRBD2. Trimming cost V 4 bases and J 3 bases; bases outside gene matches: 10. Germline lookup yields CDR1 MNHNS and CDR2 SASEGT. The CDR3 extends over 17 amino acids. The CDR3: CASSGDPGLAGLYEQYF. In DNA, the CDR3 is TGTGCCAGCAGTGGGGATCCCGGACTAGCGGGACTCTACGAGCAGTACTTC.